This TCR beta chain was captured by sequencing in a study of post-analysis software for immune sequencing data. Presence of unique molecular identifiers characterized the TCR beta cDNA libraries. The yield from roughly 1 to 10 million T cells was approximately 500,000 cDNA molecules in total. In TCRdb, the PCR reads were re-called with MiXCR into one record per CDR3 protein. The sample has about 160,000 distinct CDR3 sequences, about 37% seen once. The input for sequencing was blood, taken after autologous hematopoietic stem cell transplantation. This TCR came from a girl aged 5 to 17 with multiple sclerosis.

CDR3 nucleotides: TGTGCCAGCAGCAGCACCGGGACAGCGTTTAATTCACCCCTCCACTTT. It encodes CASSSTGTAFNSPLHF. The chain recombines TRBV5-6 with TRBJ1-6; 7 nucleotides align to TRBD1. The germline V gene has CDR1 SGHDT and CDR2 YYEEEE. The CDR3 is made up of 16 amino acids. The ends lost 4 bases at V and 6 bases at J; junction bases unmatched: 10. The full variable domain, its missing parts supplied by reference TRBV5-6 and TRBJ1-6, is DAGVTQSPTHLIKTRGQQVTLRCSPKSGHDTVSWYQQALGQGPQFIFQYYEEEERQRGNFPDRFSGHQFPNYSSELNVNALLLGDSALYLCASSSTGTAFNSPLHFGNGTRLTVT.